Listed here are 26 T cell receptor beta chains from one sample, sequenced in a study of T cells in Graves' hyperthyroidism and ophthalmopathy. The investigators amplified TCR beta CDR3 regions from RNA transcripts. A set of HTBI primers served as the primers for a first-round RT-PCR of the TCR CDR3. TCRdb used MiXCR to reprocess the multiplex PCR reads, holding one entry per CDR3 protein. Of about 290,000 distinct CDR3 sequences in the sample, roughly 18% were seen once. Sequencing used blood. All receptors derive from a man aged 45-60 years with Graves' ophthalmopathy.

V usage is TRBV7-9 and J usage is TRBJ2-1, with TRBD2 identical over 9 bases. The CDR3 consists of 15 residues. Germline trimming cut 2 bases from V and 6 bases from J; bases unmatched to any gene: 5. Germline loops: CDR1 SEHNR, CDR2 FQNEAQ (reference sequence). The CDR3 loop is CASSLTAGGFNEQFF. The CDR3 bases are TGTGCCAGCAGCTTAACAGCGGGGGGCTTCAATGAGCAGTTCTTC.

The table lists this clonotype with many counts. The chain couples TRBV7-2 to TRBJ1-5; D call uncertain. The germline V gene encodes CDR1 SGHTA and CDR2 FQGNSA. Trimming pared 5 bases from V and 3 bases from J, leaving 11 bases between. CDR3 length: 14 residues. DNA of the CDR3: TGTGCCAGCAGCCCCGGACCCTACAATCAGCCCCAGCATTTT. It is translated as CASSPGPYNQPQHF. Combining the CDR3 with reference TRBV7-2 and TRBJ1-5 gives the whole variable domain GAGVSQSPSNKVTEKGKDVELRCDPISGHTALYWYRQSLGQGLEFLIYFQGNSAPDKSGLPSDRFSAERTGGSVSTLTIQRTQQEDSAVYLCASSPGPYNQPQHFGDGTRLSIL.

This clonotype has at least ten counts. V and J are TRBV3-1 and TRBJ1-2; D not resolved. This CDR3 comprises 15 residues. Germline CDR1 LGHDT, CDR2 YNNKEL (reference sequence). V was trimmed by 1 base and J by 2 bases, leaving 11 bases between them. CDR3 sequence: CASSQGRSRNYGYTF. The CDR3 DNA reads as TGTGCCAGCAGCCAAGGTCGGAGCCGGAACTATGGCTACACCTTC. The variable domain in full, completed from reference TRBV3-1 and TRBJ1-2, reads DTAVSQTPKYLVTQMGNDKSIKCEQNLGHDTMYWYKQDSKKFLKIMFSYNNKELIINETVPNRFSPKSPDKAHLNLHINSLELGDSAVYFCASSQGRSRNYGYTFGSGTRLTVV.

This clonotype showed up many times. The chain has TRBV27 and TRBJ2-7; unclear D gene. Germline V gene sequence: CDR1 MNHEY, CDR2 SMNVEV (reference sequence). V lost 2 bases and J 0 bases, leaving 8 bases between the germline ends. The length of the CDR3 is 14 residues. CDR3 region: CASSLETGSYEQYF. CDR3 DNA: TGTGCCAGCAGTTTAGAAACCGGCTCCTACGAGCAGTACTTC.

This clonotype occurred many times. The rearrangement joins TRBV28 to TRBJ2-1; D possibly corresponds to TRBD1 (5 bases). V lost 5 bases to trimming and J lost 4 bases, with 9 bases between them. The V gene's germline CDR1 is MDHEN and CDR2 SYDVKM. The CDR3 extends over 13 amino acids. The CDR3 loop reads CASSPRTYNEQFF. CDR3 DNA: TGTGCCAGCAGTCCCCGGACATACAATGAGCAGTTCTTC.

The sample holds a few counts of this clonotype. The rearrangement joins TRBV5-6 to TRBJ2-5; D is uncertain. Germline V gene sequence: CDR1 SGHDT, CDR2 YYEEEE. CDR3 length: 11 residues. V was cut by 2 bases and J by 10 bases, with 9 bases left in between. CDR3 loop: CASSLGPDQYF. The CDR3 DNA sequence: TGTGCCAGCAGCTTAGGGCCCGACCAGTACTTC.

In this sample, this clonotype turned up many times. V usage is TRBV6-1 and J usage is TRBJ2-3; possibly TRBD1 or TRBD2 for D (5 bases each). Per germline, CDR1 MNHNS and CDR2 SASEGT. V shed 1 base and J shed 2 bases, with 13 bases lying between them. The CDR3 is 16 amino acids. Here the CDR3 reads CASSEDGGLYTDTQYF. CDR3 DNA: TGTGCCAGCAGTGAAGATGGGGGTCTTTACACAGATACGCAGTATTTT.

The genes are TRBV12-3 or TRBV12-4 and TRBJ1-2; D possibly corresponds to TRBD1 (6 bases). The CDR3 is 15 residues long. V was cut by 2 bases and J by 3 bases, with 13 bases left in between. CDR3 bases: TGTGCCAGCAGTTTACGGGGGCCCCGCGACTATGGCTACACCTTC. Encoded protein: CASSLRGPRDYGYTF.

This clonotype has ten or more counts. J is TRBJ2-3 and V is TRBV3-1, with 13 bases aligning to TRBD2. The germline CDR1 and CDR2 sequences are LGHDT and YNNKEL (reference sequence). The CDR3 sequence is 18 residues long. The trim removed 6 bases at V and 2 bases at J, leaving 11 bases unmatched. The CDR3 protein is CASSRTGLAGVSTDTQYF. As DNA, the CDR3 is TGTGCCAGCAGTCGGACTGGACTAGCGGGAGTTTCCACAGATACGCAGTATTTT.

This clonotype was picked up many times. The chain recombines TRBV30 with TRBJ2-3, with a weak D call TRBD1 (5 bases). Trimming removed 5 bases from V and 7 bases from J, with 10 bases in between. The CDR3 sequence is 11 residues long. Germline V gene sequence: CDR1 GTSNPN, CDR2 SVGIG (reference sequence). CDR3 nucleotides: TGTGCCTGGGAGCAGGGAAATACGCAGTATTTT. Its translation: CAWEQGNTQYF.

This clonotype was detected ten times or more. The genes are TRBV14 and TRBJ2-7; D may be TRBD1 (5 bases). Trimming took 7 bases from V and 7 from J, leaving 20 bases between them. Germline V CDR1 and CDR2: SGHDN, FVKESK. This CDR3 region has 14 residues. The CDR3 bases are TGTGCCAGCACCCCAAGGGGCCGACCCTGGGAGCAGTACTTC. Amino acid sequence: CASTPRGRPWEQYF.

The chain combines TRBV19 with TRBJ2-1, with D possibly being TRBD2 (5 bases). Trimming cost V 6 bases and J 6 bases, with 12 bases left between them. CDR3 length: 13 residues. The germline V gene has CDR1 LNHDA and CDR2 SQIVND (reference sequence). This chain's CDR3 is CASRVGGTNEQFF. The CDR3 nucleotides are TGTGCCAGTAGAGTAGGAGGCACCAATGAGCAGTTCTTC.

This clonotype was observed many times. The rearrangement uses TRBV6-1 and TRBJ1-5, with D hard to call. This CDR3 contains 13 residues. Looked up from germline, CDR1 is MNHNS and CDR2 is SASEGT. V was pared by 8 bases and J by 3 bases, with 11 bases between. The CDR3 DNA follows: TGTGCCAGCGCAGACAAATACAATCAGCCCCAGCATTTT. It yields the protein CASADKYNQPQHF.

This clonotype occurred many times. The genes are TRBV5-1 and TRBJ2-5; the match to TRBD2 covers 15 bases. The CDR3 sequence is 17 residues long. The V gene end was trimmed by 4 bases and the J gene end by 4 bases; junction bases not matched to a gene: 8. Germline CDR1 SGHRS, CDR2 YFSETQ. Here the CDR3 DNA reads TGCGCCAGCAGCATCGGGACTAGCGGGAGGTCGGGAGAGACCCAGTACTTC. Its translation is CASSIGTSGRSGETQYF.

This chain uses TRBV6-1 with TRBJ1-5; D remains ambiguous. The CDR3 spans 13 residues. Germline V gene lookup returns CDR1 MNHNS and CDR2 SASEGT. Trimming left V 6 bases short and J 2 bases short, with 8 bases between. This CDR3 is CASRVQRNQPQHF. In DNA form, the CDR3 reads TGTGCCAGCAGAGTACAGCGCAATCAGCCCCAGCATTTT.

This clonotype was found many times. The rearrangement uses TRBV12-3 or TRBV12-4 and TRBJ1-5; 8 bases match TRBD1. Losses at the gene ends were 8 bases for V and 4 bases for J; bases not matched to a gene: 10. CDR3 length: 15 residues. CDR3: CASSERTGLNQPQHF. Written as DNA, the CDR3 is TGTGCCAGCTCGGAACGGACAGGGTTGAATCAGCCCCAGCATTTT.

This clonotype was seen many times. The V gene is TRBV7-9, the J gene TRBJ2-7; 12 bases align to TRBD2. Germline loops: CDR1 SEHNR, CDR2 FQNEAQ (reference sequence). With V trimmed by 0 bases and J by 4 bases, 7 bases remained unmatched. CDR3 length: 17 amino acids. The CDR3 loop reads CASSLAPTSGRGYEQYF. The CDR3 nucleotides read TGTGCCAGCAGCTTAGCTCCGACTAGCGGGAGAGGTTACGAGCAGTACTTC.

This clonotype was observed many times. CDR3 in DNA: TGTGCCAGCAGCCAAGCGTCGGGGGCCACTGAAGCTTTCTTT. This gives the protein CASSQASGATEAFF. The genes are TRBV3-1 and TRBJ1-1; a possible D gene is TRBD1 (6 bases). The CDR3 has 14 amino acids. Germline V lookup: CDR1 LGHDT, CDR2 YNNKEL (reference sequence). Trimming left V 1 base short and J 4 bases short, with 10 bases between.

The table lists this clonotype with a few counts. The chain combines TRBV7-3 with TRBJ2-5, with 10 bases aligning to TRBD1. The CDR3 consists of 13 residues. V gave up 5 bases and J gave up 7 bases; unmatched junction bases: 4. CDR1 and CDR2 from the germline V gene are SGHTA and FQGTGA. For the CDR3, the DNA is TGTGCCAGCAGCACCCGGGACAGGGGGACCCAGTACTTC. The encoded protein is CASSTRDRGTQYF.

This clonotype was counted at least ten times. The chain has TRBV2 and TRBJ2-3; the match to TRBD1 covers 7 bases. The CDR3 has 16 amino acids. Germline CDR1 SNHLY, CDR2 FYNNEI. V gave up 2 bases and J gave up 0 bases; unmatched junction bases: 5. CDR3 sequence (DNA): TGTGCCAGCAGTGAAAAACCGGGACAGAGCACAGATACGCAGTATTTT. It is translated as CASSEKPGQSTDTQYF.

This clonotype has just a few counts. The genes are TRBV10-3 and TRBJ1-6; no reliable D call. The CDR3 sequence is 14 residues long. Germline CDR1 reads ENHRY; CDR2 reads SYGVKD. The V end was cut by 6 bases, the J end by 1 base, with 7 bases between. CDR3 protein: CAIRDGSYNSPLHF. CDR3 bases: TGTGCCATCAGAGACGGATCCTATAATTCACCCCTCCACTTT.

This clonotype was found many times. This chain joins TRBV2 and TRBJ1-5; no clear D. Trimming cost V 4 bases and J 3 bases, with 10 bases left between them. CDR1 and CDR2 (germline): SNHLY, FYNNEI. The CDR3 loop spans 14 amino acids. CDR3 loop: CASSVSRNNQPQHF. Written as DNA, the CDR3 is TGTGCCAGCAGTGTGTCGAGGAACAATCAGCCCCAGCATTTT.

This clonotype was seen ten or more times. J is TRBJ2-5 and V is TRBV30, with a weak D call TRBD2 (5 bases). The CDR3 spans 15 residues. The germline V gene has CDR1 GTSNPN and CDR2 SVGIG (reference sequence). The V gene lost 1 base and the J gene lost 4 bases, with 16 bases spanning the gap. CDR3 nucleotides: TGTGCCTGGAGTGGTCGCGGGTCTCCGGGAGAGACCCAGTACTTC. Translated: CAWSGRGSPGETQYF.

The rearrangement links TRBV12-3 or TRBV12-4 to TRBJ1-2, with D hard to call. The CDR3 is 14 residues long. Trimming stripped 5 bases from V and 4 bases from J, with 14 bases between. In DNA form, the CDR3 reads TGTGCCAGCAGTAATCCCGACGCCTTCTATGGCTACACCTTC. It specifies CASSNPDAFYGYTF.

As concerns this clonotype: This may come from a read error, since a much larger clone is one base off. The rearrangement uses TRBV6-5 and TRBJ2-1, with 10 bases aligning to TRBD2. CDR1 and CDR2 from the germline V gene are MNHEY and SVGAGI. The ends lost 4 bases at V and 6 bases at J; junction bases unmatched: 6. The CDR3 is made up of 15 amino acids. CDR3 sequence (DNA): TGTGCCAGCAGTTTGGGGACTAGCGATTGCAATGAGCAGTTCTTC. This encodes CASSLGTSDCNEQFF.

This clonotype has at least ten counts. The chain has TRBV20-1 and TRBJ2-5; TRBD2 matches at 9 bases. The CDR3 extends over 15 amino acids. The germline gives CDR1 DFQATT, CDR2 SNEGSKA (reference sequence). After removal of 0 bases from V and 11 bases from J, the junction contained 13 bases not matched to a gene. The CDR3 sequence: CSARDVGLAQEKQYF. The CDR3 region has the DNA TGCAGTGCTAGAGATGTGGGACTAGCCCAAGAGAAGCAGTACTTC.